The 24 T cell receptor beta chains below were found in one sample sequenced in a study of shared clonotypes between healthy human individuals. Measured with immunoSEQ multiplex PCR; TCRdb has only the in-frame clones, and not every one. The table lists 2 million to 2.5 million clones, 85% to 95% of them singletons, with 0.39% in the top ten. Sequencing was done on a sample of naive CD4+ T cells from PBMCs. Sample subset: CD45RA+ positively selected. These receptor sequences come from a young man in good health. Some clones in this sample may be carry-over from other donors' samples.

The rearrangement uses TRBV5-4 and TRBJ2-2; 10 bases map to TRBD2. Germline-derived CDR1 and CDR2 are SGHNT and YYREEE (reference sequence). The CDR3 spans 17 residues. V lost 0 bases, J lost 3 bases, and 5 bases stayed unmatched. CDR3 DNA sequence: TGTGCCAGCAGCTTGGTTCTAGCGGGGGATTACACCGGGGAGCTGTTTTTT. Protein sequence: CASSLVLAGDYTGELFF.

As concerns this clone: Within the sample, other DNA sequences also encode this same CDR3. The chain is built from TRBV28 and TRBJ2-2; 9 bases align to TRBD1. The CDR3 is made up of 15 amino acids. The junction had 4 bases not matched to a gene; V was cut back by 3 bases and J by 5 bases. Germline values: CDR1 MDHEN, CDR2 SYDVKM. In DNA form, the CDR3 reads TGTGCCAGCAGTTTCGGGACAGGGAGGACCGGGGAGCTGTTTTTT. Protein: CASSFGTGRTGELFF.

As for this clone: The same CDR3 also results from other DNA sequences found in this sample. The chain recombines TRBV5-1 with TRBJ1-2, with D unresolved. The CDR3 is 12 residues long. Germline values: CDR1 SGHRS, CDR2 YFSETQ. V lost 5 bases and J lost 3, with 8 bases in between. DNA for the CDR3: TGCGCCAGCAGTTTTTCGGACTATGGCTACACCTTC. Encoded protein: CASSFSDYGYTF.

The V and J genes are TRBV2 and TRBJ2-3; D call uncertain. CDR1 and CDR2 (germline): SNHLY, FYNNEI. Trimming took off 4 bases at V and 2 bases at J, with 13 bases between the two ends. The CDR3 loop spans 15 amino acids. The CDR3 sequence is CASSVEGQLTDTQYF. Here the CDR3 DNA reads TGTGCCAGCAGTGTAGAAGGTCAGCTCACAGATACGCAGTATTTT.

The chain carries TRBV9 and TRBJ2-7; possibly TRBD2 for D (6 bases). Germline V gene data show CDR1 as SGDLS and CDR2 as YYNGEE. The CDR3 has 15 residues. V lost 4 bases, J lost 3 bases, and 17 bases lay in between. DNA for the CDR3: TGTGCCAGCAGCCCTCAGGACGGGACTTACTACGAGCAGTACTTC. Its protein is CASSPQDGTYYEQYF.

This chain joins TRBV2 and TRBJ2-2; 7 bases are a match to TRBD2. The V gene's germline CDR1 is SNHLY and CDR2 FYNNEI. Trimming took 7 bases from V and 3 from J; bases not matched to a gene: 17. The CDR3 is 18 amino acids. Here the CDR3 DNA reads TGTGCCAGCACCTCTAGCGGAGCCCGTCCCCGGGACACCGGGGAGCTGTTTTTT. Amino acids: CASTSSGARPRDTGELFF.

This chain uses TRBV28 with TRBJ2-1; 11 bases agree with TRBD2. Trimming removed 4 bases from V and 8 bases from J; junction bases left unmatched: 10. Germline CDR1 MDHEN, CDR2 SYDVKM. The CDR3 sequence is 16 residues long. CDR3 DNA sequence: TGTGCCAGCAGTTCCCGACTAGCGGGGCAGGTAGATGAGCAGTTCTTC. Translated: CASSSRLAGQVDEQFF.

The chain recombines TRBV5-1 with TRBJ2-2; D not resolved. The germline V gene encodes CDR1 SGHRS and CDR2 YFSETQ. Trimming removed 4 bases at V and 1 base at J, with 14 bases between. This CDR3 spans 16 amino acids. The CDR3 sequence is CASSPLTSGNTGELFF. The CDR3, as DNA: TGCGCCAGCAGCCCCTTGACTTCAGGGAACACCGGGGAGCTGTTTTTT.

The V gene is TRBV10-3, the J gene TRBJ2-2; D not certain. Germline loops: CDR1 ENHRY, CDR2 SYGVKD. CDR3 size: 15 residues. Trimming stripped 3 bases from V and 0 bases from J, with 8 bases between. In nucleotides, the CDR3 is TGTGCCATCAGTGAACCCAGATCGAACACCGGGGAGCTGTTTTTT. This translates into CAISEPRSNTGELFF.

V is TRBV28 and J is TRBJ2-1; 8 nucleotides line up with TRBD1. The J segment lost 6 bases and the V segment lost 6 bases, leaving 7 bases of the junction unmatched. Germline loops: CDR1 MDHEN, CDR2 SYDVKM. This CDR3 contains 14 residues. CDR3 DNA sequence: TGTGCCAGCAGACCCGGACAGGGACGCAATGAGCAGTTCTTC. As protein: CASRPGQGRNEQFF. Drawing the rest from reference TRBV28 and TRBJ2-1, the complete variable domain is DVKVTQSSRYLVKRTGEKVFLECVQDMDHENMFWYRQDPGLGLRLIYFSYDVKMKEKGDIPEGYSVSREKKERFSLILESASTNQTSMYLCASRPGQGRNEQFFGPGTRLTVL.

Written as DNA, the CDR3 is TGTGCCAGCAGCTTATTGGGAAATACGCAGTATTTT. It encodes CASSLLGNTQYF. V and J are TRBV7-2 and TRBJ2-3; unclear D gene. This CDR3 spans 12 amino acids. The V gene lost 2 bases and the J gene lost 7 bases, with 7 bases spanning the gap. Germline values: CDR1 SGHTA, CDR2 FQGNSA.

The chain recombines TRBV28 with TRBJ2-1; D ambiguous. Germline V CDR1 and CDR2: MDHEN, SYDVKM. This CDR3 is 13 amino acids long. V was trimmed by 7 bases and J by 7 bases, leaving 14 bases between them. The CDR3 bases are TGTGCCAGCATCACAGCCGCCAATAATGAGCAGTTCTTC. It translates to CASITAANNEQFF.

The V gene is TRBV19, the J gene TRBJ2-1; 8 nucleotides agree with TRBD1. V lost 4 bases, J lost 5 bases, and 7 bases stayed unmatched. The CDR3 spans 15 residues. Germline CDR1 LNHDA, CDR2 SQIVND (reference sequence). The CDR3 DNA reads TGTGCCAGTAGTAGACAGGGGCCCGATAACAATGAGCAGTTCTTC. Its protein is CASSRQGPDNNEQFF. Variable domain in full (rest from reference TRBV19 and TRBJ2-1): DGGITQSPKYLFRKEGQNVTLSCEQNLNHDAMYWYRQDPGQGLRLIYYSQIVNDFQKGDIAEGYSVSREKKESFPLTVTSAQKNPTAFYLCASSRQGPDNNEQFFGPGTRLTVL.

This clone was counted a single time. This chain uses TRBV7-9 with TRBJ2-7; the match to TRBD2 covers 9 bases. The V gene end was trimmed by 8 bases and the J gene end by 1 base; junction bases not matched to a gene: 6. Germline V CDR1 and CDR2: SEHNR, FQNEAQ (reference sequence). The CDR3 runs to 14 residues. In DNA form, the CDR3 reads TGTGCCAGCGGCGGGAGGGCCGGGTCCTACGAGCAGTACTTC. The encoded protein is CASGGRAGSYEQYF.

The V gene is TRBV28, the J gene TRBJ2-7; no firm D call. CDR3 length: 16 residues. Trimming cost V 4 bases and J 8 bases, with 24 bases left between them. Germline V gene data show CDR1 as MDHEN and CDR2 as SYDVKM. In DNA, the CDR3 is TGTGCCAGCAGTTCCCCTAAGGTATGGGTCGCGCCGAAGCAGTACTTC. Amino acid sequence: CASSSPKVWVAPKQYF.

Details on this clone: This specimen includes other DNA sequences encoding the same CDR3. The rearrangement links TRBV30 to TRBJ1-3; D unresolved. Germline CDR1 is GTSNPN and CDR2 is SVGIG (reference sequence). Between the trimmed V and J ends, which lost 1 base and 4 bases, there was a span of 5 bases. The CDR3 sequence is 12 residues long. The CDR3 spells CAWSATGNTIYF. CDR3 DNA: TGTGCCTGGAGTGCCACGGGAAACACCATATATTTT.

The chain links TRBV4-1 to TRBJ1-4, with TRBD1 identical over 12 bases. Germline V gene sequence: CDR1 MGHRA, CDR2 YSYEKL. The trim removed 1 base at V and 4 bases at J, leaving 13 bases unmatched. CDR3 length equals 20 residues. The CDR3 region has the DNA TGCGCCAGCAGCCAAGTAGAGGTTAGGGACAGGGGGCTTTTTAATGAAAAACTGTTTTTT. Its translation is CASSQVEVRDRGLFNEKLFF.

This clone was found once. The chain joins TRBV28 to TRBJ1-2; the match to TRBD1 covers 7 bases. Per germline, CDR1 MDHEN and CDR2 SYDVKM. After removal of 4 bases from V and 4 bases from J, the junction contained 3 bases not matched to a gene. This CDR3 region has 13 residues. The CDR3 loop reads CASSYDRAYGYTF. In DNA form, the CDR3 reads TGTGCCAGCAGTTACGACAGGGCCTATGGCTACACCTTC.

This CDR3 is CASSLVRDNSYEQYF. As DNA, the CDR3 is TGTGCCAGCAGCTTAGTTCGGGACAACTCCTACGAGCAGTACTTC. The chain couples TRBV7-2 to TRBJ2-7; TRBD1 is a possible D gene (6 bases). This CDR3 is 15 amino acids long. Looked up from germline, CDR1 is SGHTA and CDR2 is FQGNSA. The V gene lost 1 base and the J gene lost 0 bases, with 10 bases spanning the gap.

The genes are TRBV29-1 and TRBJ2-3; TRBD1 matches at 9 bases. Germline trimming cut 5 bases from V and 7 bases from J; bases unmatched to any gene: 10. The CDR3 contains 14 residues. Per the germline V gene, CDR1 is SQVTM and CDR2 is ANQGSEA. This CDR3 reads CSVKTGGTTHTQYF. CDR3 in DNA: TGCAGCGTTAAGACAGGGGGGACTACCCATACGCAGTATTTT.

The gene calls are TRBV11-2 and TRBJ1-1; TRBD1 is a possible D gene (5 bases). The CDR3 consists of 16 residues. Trimming pared 1 base from V and 5 bases from J, leaving 17 bases between. CDR1 and CDR2 from the germline V gene are SGHAT and FQNNGV. The DNA for the CDR3 is TGTGCCAGCAGCTTAGGCTCCAGGGTAGTCATGACTGAAGCTTTCTTT. The encoded protein is CASSLGSRVVMTEAFF. Filled out from reference TRBV11-2 and TRBJ1-1, the complete variable domain reads EAGVAQSPRYKIIEKRQSVAFWCNPISGHATLYWYQQILGQGPKLLIQFQNNGVVDDSQLPKDRFSAERLKGVDSTLKIQPAKLEDSAVYLCASSLGSRVVMTEAFFGQGTRLTVV.

This chain links TRBV9 with TRBJ2-1; D ambiguous. The length of the CDR3 is 13 residues. Trimming took off 2 bases at V and 11 bases at J, with 14 bases between the two ends. The germline V gene has CDR1 SGDLS and CDR2 YYNGEE. DNA of the CDR3: TGTGCCAGCAGCGTCGGCGAGGACCTCAAGCAGTTCTTC. Encoded protein: CASSVGEDLKQFF.

CDR3 bases: TGTGCCAGCAGCTGGGAGCGGGAAGACGAGCAGTACTTC. This sequence encodes CASSWEREDEQYF. The chain recombines TRBV7-2 with TRBJ2-7, with TRBD2 matching over 7 bases. Losses at the gene ends were 4 bases for V and 5 bases for J; bases not matched to a gene: 5. Germline V lookup: CDR1 SGHTA, CDR2 FQGNSA. The CDR3 covers 13 residues.

This clone was seen a handful of times. V usage is TRBV6-1 and J usage is TRBJ1-2; D not certain. This CDR3 has 13 amino acids. Germline V gene data show CDR1 as MNHNS and CDR2 as SASEGT. V was pared by 3 bases and J by 1 base, with 6 bases between. CDR3 residues: CASSETHNYGYTF. The DNA for the CDR3 is TGTGCCAGCAGTGAGACGCATAACTATGGCTACACCTTC.